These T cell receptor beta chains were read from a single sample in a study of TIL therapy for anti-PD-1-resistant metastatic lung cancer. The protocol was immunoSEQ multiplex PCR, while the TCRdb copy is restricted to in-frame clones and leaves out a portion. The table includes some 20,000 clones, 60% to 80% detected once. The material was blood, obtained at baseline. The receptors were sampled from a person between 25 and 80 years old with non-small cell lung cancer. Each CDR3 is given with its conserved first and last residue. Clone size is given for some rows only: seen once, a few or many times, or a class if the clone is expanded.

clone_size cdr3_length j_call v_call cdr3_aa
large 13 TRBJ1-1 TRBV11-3 CASSLTRGREAFF
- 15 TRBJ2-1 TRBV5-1 CASSHPSGSYNEQFF
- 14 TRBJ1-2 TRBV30 CAWSVETGGAGYTF
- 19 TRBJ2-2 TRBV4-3 CASSQDRRKKTGGPGELFF
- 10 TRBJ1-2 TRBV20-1 CSALGYGYTF
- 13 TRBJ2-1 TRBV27 CASGAGSSNEQFF
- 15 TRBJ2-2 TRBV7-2 CASTPGTGLTGELFF
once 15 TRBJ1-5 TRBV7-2 CASSSQGLGNQPQHF
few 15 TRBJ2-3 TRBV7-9 CASSVSGSNSDTQYF
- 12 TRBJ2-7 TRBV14 CASSQRGYEQYF
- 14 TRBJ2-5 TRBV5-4 CASSPPGAEETQYF